The 25 T cell receptor beta chains listed next were all sequenced from one sample in a study of T cell responses to AZD1222 COVID-19 vaccine. Measured with immunoSEQ multiplex PCR; TCRdb has only the in-frame clones, and not every one. The sample contains about 85,000 clones, 85% of which appear only once. The material sequenced was peripheral blood, taken 28 days after the second AZD1222 dose. Receptor source: an adult who received the AZD1222 COVID-19 vaccine.

V usage is TRBV19 and J usage is TRBJ2-5, with D possibly TRBD2 on 5 matching bases. This CDR3 comprises 14 residues. The germline V gene has CDR1 LNHDA and CDR2 SQIVND (reference sequence). Trimming cost V 4 bases and J 7 bases, with 16 bases left between them. The CDR3 nucleotides read TGTGCCAGTAGTAATCGAGGGAGCGCGGGGACCCAGTACTTC. It encodes CASSNRGSAGTQYF.

The gene calls are TRBV4-3 and TRBJ1-6; D unresolved. The CDR3 is 18 residues long. V was shortened by 1 base and J by 0 bases, with 13 bases between the two germline ends. Per the germline V gene, CDR1 is LGHNA and CDR2 is YSLEER. CDR3 amino acids: CASSQAIVGSSYNSPLHF. The CDR3, as DNA: TGCGCCAGCAGCCAAGCGATAGTCGGTAGCTCCTATAATTCACCCCTCCACTTT.

This chain joins TRBV5-1 and TRBJ1-6; D gene unclear. The CDR3 is 14 residues long. CDR1 SGHRS and CDR2 YFSETQ come from the germline V gene. Deletions cut 4 bases from V and 5 bases from J, with 10 bases between. The CDR3 loop reads CASSRGVDNSPLHF. DNA of the CDR3: TGCGCCAGCAGCCGCGGGGTTGATAATTCACCCCTCCACTTT.

The V call is TRBV19, the J call TRBJ2-7; weak D call: TRBD1 (5 bases). This CDR3 contains 12 residues. Germline V gives CDR1 LNHDA, CDR2 SQIVND (reference sequence). Trimming took 6 bases from V and 8 from J, leaving 14 bases between them. CDR3 nucleotide sequence: TGTGCCAGTAGCTCAACAGGCATAAAGCAGTACTTC. Amino acids: CASSSTGIKQYF.

The gene calls are TRBV2 and TRBJ2-2, with 7 bases aligning to TRBD2. Germline V gene sequence: CDR1 SNHLY, CDR2 FYNNEI. This CDR3 has 16 residues. The V gene end was trimmed by 0 bases and the J gene end by 6 bases; junction bases not matched to a gene: 7. The CDR3, as DNA: TGTGCCAGCAGTGAAGCGCCGGGGAGGGGCCCCGGGGAGCTGTTTTTT. Translation: CASSEAPGRGPGELFF.

The rearrangement joins TRBV9 to TRBJ2-5, with TRBD2 matching over 14 bases. The CDR3 consists of 14 residues. Losses at the gene ends were 3 bases for V and 6 bases for J; bases not matched to a gene: 1. Per germline, CDR1 SGDLS and CDR2 YYNGEE. The CDR3 DNA sequence: TGTGCCAGCAGCGGACTAGCGGGGGGGAAGACCCAGTACTTC. The encoded protein is CASSGLAGGKTQYF.

There are a few counts of this clone. This chain joins TRBV5-1 and TRBJ2-2, with 7 bases fitting TRBD2. V was pared by 5 bases and J by 5 bases, with 6 bases of the junction left unmatched. The CDR3 is 14 amino acids. Germline loops: CDR1 SGHRS, CDR2 YFSETQ. Written as DNA, the CDR3 is TGCGCCAGCAGTCAAGAGCGGGGAACCGGGGAGCTGTTTTTT. Translated, it gives CASSQERGTGELFF.

This clone appeared a single time. The chain joins TRBV27 to TRBJ2-5; D uncertain. V lost 2 bases and J 4 bases, leaving 11 bases between the germline ends. This CDR3 is 14 amino acids long. Germline values: CDR1 MNHEY, CDR2 SMNVEV (reference sequence). CDR3 amino acids: CASSLRLGGETQYF. Written as DNA, the CDR3 is TGTGCCAGCAGTTTACGCCTGGGCGGAGAGACCCAGTACTTC.

V and J are TRBV21-1 and TRBJ1-5. TRBV21-1 is reported as a pseudogene. This CDR3 has 13 amino acids. This CDR3 is CASSKKGNQPQHF. As DNA, the CDR3 is TGTGCCAGCAGCAAAAAAGGGAATCAGCCCCAGCATTTT.

This chain uses TRBV7-9 with TRBJ1-2; a weak D match, TRBD1 (5 bases). The CDR3 sequence is 13 residues long. CDR1 and CDR2 from the germline V gene are SEHNR and FQNEAQ (reference sequence). The V and J ends lost 6 bases and 8 bases respectively, with 16 bases between them. In nucleotides, the CDR3 is TGTGCCAGCAGTGAGGGGACCCTCAGAGGCTACACCTTC. It specifies CASSEGTLRGYTF.

The gene calls are TRBV19 and TRBJ2-1; D is unresolved. Germline V gene lookup returns CDR1 LNHDA and CDR2 SQIVND (reference sequence). The length of the CDR3 is 16 residues. Trimming took off 3 bases at V and 0 bases at J, with 12 bases between the two ends. The CDR3 bases are TGTGCCAGTAGTATCCCGGTGGTCGCCTCCTACAATGAGCAGTTCTTC. Its translation: CASSIPVVASYNEQFF.

The chain joins TRBV7-2 to TRBJ2-1; no reliable D call. Germline lookup yields CDR1 SGHTA and CDR2 FQGNSA. CDR3 length equals 12 residues. Deletions cut 1 base from V and 6 bases from J, with 4 bases between. This CDR3 is CASSLVPNEQFF. In nucleotides, the CDR3 is TGTGCCAGCAGCTTAGTTCCCAATGAGCAGTTCTTC.

The chain uses TRBV7-2 and TRBJ1-4; D possibly corresponds to TRBD1 (6 bases). The V and J ends lost 5 bases and 7 bases respectively, with 14 bases between them. The CDR3 length is 14 residues. Germline lookup yields CDR1 SGHTA and CDR2 FQGNSA. CDR3 region: CASSLLGAGEKLFF. As DNA, the CDR3 is TGTGCCAGCAGCCTTCTGGGGGCTGGTGAAAAACTGTTTTTT.

The gene calls are TRBV5-1 and TRBJ1-1, with a possible D match to TRBD1 (5 bases). The CDR3 covers 13 residues. Germline-derived CDR1 and CDR2 are SGHRS and YFSETQ. The ends were cut back, 2 bases at V and 1 base at J, with 6 bases in the middle. This chain's CDR3 is CASSFTGNTEAFF. In DNA form, the CDR3 reads TGCGCCAGCAGCTTTACAGGGAACACTGAAGCTTTCTTT.

The V call is TRBV10-2, the J call TRBJ1-2, with 8 nucleotides matching TRBD1. The CDR3 is made up of 16 amino acids. V trimming: 8 bases; J trimming: 7 bases; junction bases outside the gene matches: 18. Looked up from germline, CDR1 is WSHSY and CDR2 is SAAADI. This CDR3 is CASGPGQDYLMGGYTF. CDR3 DNA: TGCGCCAGCGGTCCGGGACAGGATTATTTAATGGGTGGCTACACCTTC.

The chain carries TRBV11-2 and TRBJ1-1; maybe TRBD1 (6 bases). This CDR3 has 15 amino acids. CDR1 and CDR2 (germline): SGHAT, FQNNGV. V was cut by 4 bases and J by 1 base, with 13 bases left in between. CDR3 DNA sequence: TGTGCCAGCAGCTCTTCAGGGGTCCAGAACACTGAAGCTTTCTTT. This codes for CASSSSGVQNTEAFF.

The chain combines TRBV18 with TRBJ1-2; 10 nucleotides align to TRBD1. Germline values: CDR1 KGHSH, CDR2 LQKENI. The CDR3 sequence is 15 residues long. With V trimmed by 3 bases and J by 3 bases, 4 bases remained unmatched. CDR3 in DNA: TGTGCCAGCTCACCGCCAGGGACAGGGGACTATGGCTACACCTTC. Translation gives CASSPPGTGDYGYTF.

V gene TRBV7-2 combines with J gene TRBJ1-3; D unclear. Germline values: CDR1 SGHTA, CDR2 FQGNSA. V was cut by 4 bases and J by 0 bases, with 7 bases left in between. The CDR3 length is 14 residues. The CDR3 spells CASSSPASGNTIYF. The CDR3 DNA reads TGTGCCAGCAGCTCCCCGGCCTCTGGAAACACCATATATTTT.

This sequence joins TRBV19 and TRBJ2-5; possible D gene TRBD1, 6 bases. The V and J ends lost 2 bases and 5 bases respectively, with 6 bases between them. The CDR3 has 12 amino acids. The germline V gene encodes CDR1 LNHDA and CDR2 SQIVND (reference sequence). Here the CDR3 reads CASSITGETQYF. In DNA, the CDR3 is TGTGCCAGTAGTATAACAGGGGAGACCCAGTACTTC. The variable domain in full, completed from reference TRBV19 and TRBJ2-5, reads DGGITQSPKYLFRKEGQNVTLSCEQNLNHDAMYWYRQDPGQGLRLIYYSQIVNDFQKGDIAEGYSVSREKKESFPLTVTSAQKNPTAFYLCASSITGETQYFGPGTRLLVL.

The gene calls are TRBV28 and TRBJ2-7; possibly TRBD2 for D (5 bases). The CDR3 is 14 residues long. Germline CDR1 is MDHEN and CDR2 is SYDVKM. The V gene lost 3 bases and the J gene lost 2 bases, with 11 bases spanning the gap. Written as DNA, the CDR3 is TGTGCCAGCAGTTTTGCCGGGAATACCTACGAGCAGTACTTC. Protein: CASSFAGNTYEQYF.

This chain uses TRBV5-4 with TRBJ2-4; perhaps TRBD1 as D (6 bases). This CDR3 comprises 16 residues. V was pared by 4 bases and J by 0 bases, with 14 bases between. Germline V CDR1 and CDR2: SGHNT, YYREEE (reference sequence). The CDR3 DNA reads as TGTGCCAGCAGCCCTGGGACAACCGAAGCCAAAAACATTCAGTACTTC. Amino acid sequence: CASSPGTTEAKNIQYF.

As for this clone: This sample also contains other DNA sequences that code for the same CDR3. This rearrangement joins TRBV6-2 or TRBV6-3 to TRBJ2-1; TRBD2 agrees at 7 bases. Germline values: CDR1 MNHEY, CDR2 SVGEGT. Unmatched junction bases numbered 0, after V lost 4 bases and J lost 0 bases. This CDR3 region has 14 residues. The CDR3 DNA reads as TGTGCCAGCAGTTGGACTAGCTCCTACAATGAGCAGTTCTTC. Translated, it gives CASSWTSSYNEQFF.

This chain connects TRBV30 to TRBJ1-6; 8 nucleotides match TRBD1. CDR1 and CDR2 from the germline V gene are GTSNPN and SVGIG (reference sequence). V was pared by 8 bases and J by 5 bases, with 8 bases of the junction left unmatched. The CDR3 consists of 14 residues. The chain's CDR3 is CAGQGGRNNSPLHF. For the CDR3, the DNA is TGTGCCGGACAGGGAGGGCGGAATAATTCACCCCTCCACTTT.

The J gene is TRBJ2-3, the V gene TRBV25-1; no clear D. V was shortened by 0 bases and J by 6 bases, with 10 bases between the two germline ends. The CDR3 extends over 14 amino acids. Germline-derived CDR1 and CDR2 are MGHDK and SYGVNS. The CDR3 region is CASSEYPPVDTQYF. CDR3 sequence (DNA): TGTGCCAGCAGTGAATATCCCCCCGTTGATACGCAGTATTTT.

V is TRBV7-2 and J is TRBJ2-1, with 7 bases lining up with TRBD1. The CDR3 is 14 amino acids. V shed 5 bases, J shed 9 bases, and the junction held 10 bases outside the gene matches. The germline V gene has CDR1 SGHTA and CDR2 FQGNSA. The CDR3 sequence: CASSTRQGVVEQFF. The CDR3 region has the DNA TGTGCCAGCAGCACAAGACAGGGAGTGGTTGAGCAGTTCTTC.